One sample yielded the 2 T cell receptor beta chains listed below, sequenced in a study of low-dose radiotherapy and immunotherapy resistance in tumors. Time point given: before trial treatment. Primers used for first-strand cDNA, a TRAV- and TRBV-specific set, covered both alpha and beta chains. It was with a constant-region primer and a V-primer adapter that TCRs were amplified over roughly 19 PCR cycles. TCRdb processed the reads anew with MiXCR; each CDR3 protein has one entry. The sample contains about 82,000 distinct CDR3 sequences, about 19% of which appear only once. The input for sequencing was PBMCs, taken before treatment. These receptor sequences come from a male donor with prostate cancer.

The table lists this clonotype with a count of one. A read error likely explains this, since a far larger clone differs by one base. CDR3 DNA sequence: TGTGCCAGCAGGATCATCGGGACAGTCCGCGAGCAGTACTTC. Its protein is CASRIIGTVREQYF. The chain links TRBV6-8 to TRBJ2-7; the match to TRBD1 covers 7 bases. CDR3 length: 14 amino acids. J gave up 6 bases and V 6 bases, and 11 bases lay outside the gene matches. The V gene's germline CDR1 is MNHGY and CDR2 SAAAGT.

This clonotype has ten or more counts. The chain recombines TRBV7-8 with TRBJ1-2; tentatively, D is TRBD1 (6 bases). This CDR3 contains 15 residues. Deletions cut 3 bases from V and 5 bases from J, with 16 bases between. The germline V gene has CDR1 SGHVS and CDR2 FQNEAQ. The CDR3 coding sequence is TGTGCCAGCAGCTTCGACTGGACAGAATTTTATGGCTACACCTTC. This gives the protein CASSFDWTEFYGYTF.